This T cell receptor beta chain was sequenced for a study of blood T cell repertoires in COVID-19. Study-wide background: PBMCs, B-cell-depleted T cells, or T cells were the source of the cDNA or gDNA that made up the material.

This clone was counted a single time. The CDR3 is 13 residues long. Deletions cut 6 bases from V and 5 bases from J, with 13 bases between. CDR1 and CDR2 (germline): MNHNY, SVGAGI (reference sequence). Assay used: immunoSEQ multiplex PCR; TCRdb lists only in-frame clones, some missing. This table holds more than 55,000 clones, around 73% found once. The genes are TRBV6-6 and TRBJ1-1, with D perhaps TRBD1 (5 bases). This clonotype was sampled from a man older than 75 with active or convalescent COVID-19. The sequencing sample was made of peripheral blood. The DNA for the CDR3 is TGTGCCAGCAGCGCCGGTGGGGCAACTGAAGCTTTCTTT. Translating it yields CASSAGGATEAFF.